The 3 T cell receptor beta chains below were found in one sample sequenced in a study of Graves' ophthalmopathy and Graves' hyperthyroidism. Amplified TCR beta CDR3 regions were obtained using RNA transcripts as template. HTBI primers were used in a first-round RT-PCR, which preceded a second-round multiplex PCR. TCRdb fed the multiplex PCR reads into MiXCR, producing one record per CDR3 protein. The table shows about 390,000 distinct CDR3 sequences, with approximately 18% occurring only once. Sequenced material: peripheral blood. All receptors derive from an adult woman with stable Graves' hyperthyroidism.

The rearrangement joins TRBV3-1 to TRBJ2-7; 11 bases are shared with TRBD2. The CDR3 spans 15 residues. V lost 1 base to trimming and J lost 9 bases; unmatched junction nucleotides: 8. CDR1 and CDR2 (germline): LGHDT, YNNKEL (reference sequence). The CDR3 DNA sequence: TGTGCCAGCAGCCAAGTCGGGACTAGCGGCACTCGGCAGTACTTC. It specifies CASSQVGTSGTRQYF.

This clonotype appeared many times. CDR3 sequence reads: CASTPGGSSYEQYF. In DNA, the CDR3 is TGTGCCAGCACCCCTGGCGGGAGCTCCTACGAGCAGTACTTC. The J gene is TRBJ2-7, the V gene TRBV12-3 or TRBV12-4; 7 bases align to TRBD2. The CDR3 length is 14 residues. The V gene end was trimmed by 7 bases and the J gene end by 0 bases; junction bases not matched to a gene: 6.

This clonotype was seen ten or more times. The chain is built from TRBV12-3 or TRBV12-4 and TRBJ1-1, with D unresolved. With 4 bases removed from V and 1 base from J, the gap between germline ends came to 19 bases. This CDR3 has 17 residues. The CDR3, as DNA: TGTGCCAGCAGTTCAAGTTTTAGGAGGGCCGGGAACACTGAAGCTTTCTTT. Amino acids: CASSSSFRRAGNTEAFF.